This T cell receptor (beta chain) is from a study of cytomegalovirus exposure and HLA in healthy donors. V lost 5 bases and J lost 0, with 10 bases in between. There are 14 residues in the CDR3. Germline V gene lookup returns CDR1 MNHNS and CDR2 SASEGT. Researchers ran the PCR with 60 Vbeta and 13 Jbeta primers. The data were produced by immunoSEQ multiplex PCR, yet TCRdb's version contains in-frame clones alone and is incomplete. This table has fewer than 200,000 clones, approximately 81% appearing once. The gene calls are TRBV6-1 and TRBJ1-1; a weak D match, TRBD1 (5 bases). Sequencing input: PBMCs. This TCR came from a young man in good health and CMV-seropositive. The CDR3 here is CASSQTALNTEAFF. As DNA, the CDR3 is TGTGCCAGCAGTCAGACAGCCTTGAACACTGAAGCTTTCTTT.